This TCR beta chain was captured in a study of PD-1 blockade in classical Hodgkin lymphoma. Notes on the study in general: According to reports, newly diagnosed patients had lower baseline TCR diversity than healthy donors, and relapsed/refractory patients had lower baseline TCR diversity still.

CDR3 length equals 15 residues. Trimming removed 2 bases from V and 3 bases from J, with 10 bases in between. Per germline, CDR1 SGHNT and CDR2 YENEEA. Here immunoSEQ multiplex PCR was the method, and the copy in TCRdb shows in-frame clones only, minus some. The table has about 20,000 clones, about three quarters seen once; the top ten hold 40%. Relapse was seen in all patients after autologous stem cell transplantation, and brentuximab vedotin exposure was variable. Notes on this clone: Its antigen is unidentified.

V and J are TRBV11-3 and TRBJ2-2; D uncertain. This TCR was sampled from a human donor with classical Hodgkin lymphoma. The sequenced sample was peripheral blood mononuclear cells (PBMCs), obtained before the second cycle of nivolumab. CDR3 nucleotides: TGTGCCAGCAGCTTATTAGTGGTCGACACCGGGGAGCTGTTTTTT. Residues: CASSLLVVDTGELFF.